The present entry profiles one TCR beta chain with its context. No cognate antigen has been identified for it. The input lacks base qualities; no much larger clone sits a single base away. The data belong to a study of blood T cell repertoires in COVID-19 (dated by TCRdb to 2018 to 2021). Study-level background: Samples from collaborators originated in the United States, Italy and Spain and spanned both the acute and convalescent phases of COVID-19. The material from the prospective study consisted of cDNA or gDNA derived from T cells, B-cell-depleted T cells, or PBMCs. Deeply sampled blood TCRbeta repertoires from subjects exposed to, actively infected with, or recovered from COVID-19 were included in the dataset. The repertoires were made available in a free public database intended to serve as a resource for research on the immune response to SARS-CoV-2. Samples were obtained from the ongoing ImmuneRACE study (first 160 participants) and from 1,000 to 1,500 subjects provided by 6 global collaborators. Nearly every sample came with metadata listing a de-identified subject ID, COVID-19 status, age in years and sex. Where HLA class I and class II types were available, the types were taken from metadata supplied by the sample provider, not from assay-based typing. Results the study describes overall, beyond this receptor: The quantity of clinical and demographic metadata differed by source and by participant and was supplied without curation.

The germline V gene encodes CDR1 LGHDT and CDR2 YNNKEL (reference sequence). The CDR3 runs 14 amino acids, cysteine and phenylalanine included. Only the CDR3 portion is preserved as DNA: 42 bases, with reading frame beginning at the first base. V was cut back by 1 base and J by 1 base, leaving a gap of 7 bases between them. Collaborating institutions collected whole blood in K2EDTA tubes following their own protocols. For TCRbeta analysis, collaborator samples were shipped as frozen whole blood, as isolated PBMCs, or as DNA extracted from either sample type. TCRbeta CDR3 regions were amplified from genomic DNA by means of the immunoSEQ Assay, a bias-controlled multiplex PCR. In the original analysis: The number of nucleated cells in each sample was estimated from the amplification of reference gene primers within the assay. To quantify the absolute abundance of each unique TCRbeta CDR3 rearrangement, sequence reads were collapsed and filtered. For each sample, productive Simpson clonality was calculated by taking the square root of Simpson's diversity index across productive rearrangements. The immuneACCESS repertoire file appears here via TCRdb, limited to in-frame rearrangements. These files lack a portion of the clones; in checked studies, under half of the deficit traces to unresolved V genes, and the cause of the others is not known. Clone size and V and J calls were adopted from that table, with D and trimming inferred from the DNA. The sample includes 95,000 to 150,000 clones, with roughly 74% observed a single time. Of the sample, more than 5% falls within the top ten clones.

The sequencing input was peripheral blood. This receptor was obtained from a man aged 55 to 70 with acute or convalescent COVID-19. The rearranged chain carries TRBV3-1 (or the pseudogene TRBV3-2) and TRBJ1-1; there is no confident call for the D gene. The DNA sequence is TGTGCCAGCAGCCAAGCGGTGAGGAACACTGAAGCTTTCTTT. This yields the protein CASSQAVRNTEAFF.